This is a list of T cell receptor beta chains from one sample in a study of cytomegalovirus exposure and HLA in healthy donors. Profiled with immunoSEQ multiplex PCR; TCRdb holds only in-frame clones, not every one. The sample lists 150,000 or so clones, approximately 84% seen once, with about 2% in the top ten. Sequenced input: PBMCs. The receptors come from a man aged 18 to 35 in good health and CMV-seropositive. The CDR3 runs from the conserved cysteine through the conserved F or W. The order of the fields is D gene, J gene, V gene, CDR3 length, clone size, CDR3 protein, CDR3 DNA. The D gene is left open where the match is weak. Clone sizes are given selectively: once, few, many, or a class where the clone is expanded.

d_call: NA
j_call: TRBJ1-2
v_call: TRBV9
cdr3_length: 14
clone_size: NA
cdr3_aa: CASSRQVESPGYTF
cdr3_nt: TGTGCCAGCAGTAGACAGGTCGAAAGTCCTGGCTACACCTTC

d_call: NA
j_call: TRBJ1-1
v_call: TRBV14
cdr3_length: 21
clone_size: NA
cdr3_aa: CAGLISVPAAKTDLEDTEAFF
cdr3_nt: NA

d_call: NA
j_call: TRBJ2-1
v_call: TRBV7-6
cdr3_length: 15
clone_size: NA
cdr3_aa: CASSYTPRSYNEQFF
cdr3_nt: TGTGCCAGCAGCTACACACCCCGCTCCTACAATGAGCAGTTCTTC

d_call: NA
j_call: TRBJ1-2
v_call: TRBV19
cdr3_length: 13
clone_size: NA
cdr3_aa: CASSTGIDYGYTF
cdr3_nt: TGTGCCAGTAGTACCGGGATTGACTATGGCTACACCTTC

d_call: TRBD2
j_call: TRBJ2-3
v_call: TRBV5-1
cdr3_length: 15
clone_size: NA
cdr3_aa: CASNPGLADPDTQYF
cdr3_nt: TGCGCCAGCAACCCGGGACTAGCTGATCCAGATACGCAGTATTTT

d_call: NA
j_call: TRBJ2-7
v_call: TRBV9
cdr3_length: 13
clone_size: few
cdr3_aa: CASSPRDNYEQYF
cdr3_nt: TGTGCCAGCAGCCCACGGGACAACTACGAGCAGTACTTC

d_call: NA
j_call: TRBJ2-1
v_call: TRBV11-3
cdr3_length: 16
clone_size: NA
cdr3_aa: CASSLMPPGLGAEQFF
cdr3_nt: TGTGCCAGCAGCTTGATGCCCCCGGGACTCGGGGCGGAGCAGTTCTTC

d_call: NA
j_call: TRBJ2-5
v_call: TRBV29-1
cdr3_length: 12
clone_size: NA
cdr3_aa: CSFNREGETQYF
cdr3_nt: TGCAGCTTCAACAGGGAGGGAGAGACCCAGTACTTC

d_call: TRBD1
j_call: TRBJ1-2
v_call: TRBV2
cdr3_length: 15
clone_size: NA
cdr3_aa: CASTIGAGGSYGYTF
cdr3_nt: TGTGCCAGCACTATAGGGGCAGGGGGAAGCTATGGCTACACCTTC

d_call: NA
j_call: TRBJ1-1
v_call: TRBV30
cdr3_length: 10
clone_size: NA
cdr3_aa: CAWSEGRAFF
cdr3_nt: TGTGCCTGGAGTGAGGGGCGAGCTTTCTTT

d_call: TRBD1
j_call: TRBJ1-1
v_call: TRBV6-1
cdr3_length: 14
clone_size: NA
cdr3_aa: CASSLRGLNTEAFF
cdr3_nt: TGTGCCAGCAGTCTCAGGGGGTTGAACACTGAAGCTTTCTTT

d_call: NA
j_call: TRBJ2-5
v_call: TRBV27
cdr3_length: 15
clone_size: NA
cdr3_aa: CASSLTRGTLNSQYF
cdr3_nt: TGTGCCAGCAGCCTCACTCGGGGGACCCTAAACTCCCAGTACTTC

d_call: NA
j_call: TRBJ2-7
v_call: TRBV4-3
cdr3_length: 14
clone_size: NA
cdr3_aa: CASSPGLPSYEQYF
cdr3_nt: TGCGCCAGCAGCCCCGGACTGCCCTCCTACGAGCAGTACTTC

d_call: NA
j_call: TRBJ1-2
v_call: TRBV29-1
cdr3_length: 14
clone_size: NA
cdr3_aa: CSVENRGGLAGYTF
cdr3_nt: TGCAGCGTTGAAAATCGGGGAGGGCTAGCGGGCTACACCTTC

d_call: TRBD1
j_call: TRBJ2-6
v_call: TRBV9
cdr3_length: 17
clone_size: NA
cdr3_aa: CASSVGQGMTGANVLTF
cdr3_nt: TGTGCCAGCAGCGTGGGACAGGGAATGACTGGGGCCAACGTCCTGACTTTC

d_call: NA
j_call: TRBJ1-1
v_call: TRBV20-1
cdr3_length: 11
clone_size: NA
cdr3_aa: CSAEMNTEAFF
cdr3_nt: TGCAGTGCCGAGATGAACACTGAAGCTTTCTTT

d_call: TRBD2
j_call: TRBJ2-3
v_call: TRBV7-9
cdr3_length: 16
clone_size: NA
cdr3_aa: CASSAGSGGATDTQYF
cdr3_nt: TGTGCCAGCAGCGCTGGGAGCGGGGGGGCCACAGATACGCAGTATTTT

d_call: NA
j_call: TRBJ1-4
v_call: TRBV2
cdr3_length: 12
clone_size: few
cdr3_aa: CASSLNRRNGVF
cdr3_nt: TGTGCCAGCAGCCTAAACCGGAGGAACGGGGTCTTT

d_call: TRBD2
j_call: TRBJ2-7
v_call: TRBV6-5
cdr3_length: 14
clone_size: NA
cdr3_aa: CASRGTSGGYEQYF
cdr3_nt: TGTGCCAGCAGAGGGACTAGCGGGGGCTACGAGCAGTACTTC

d_call: TRBD1
j_call: TRBJ1-1
v_call: TRBV13
cdr3_length: 14
clone_size: NA
cdr3_aa: CASSDTGDSAEAFF
cdr3_nt: TGTGCCAGCAGTGACACAGGGGATAGCGCTGAAGCTTTCTTT

d_call: NA
j_call: TRBJ2-1
v_call: TRBV7-6
cdr3_length: 12
clone_size: NA
cdr3_aa: CASSLTHNEQFF
cdr3_nt: TGTGCCAGCAGCCTAACTCACAATGAGCAGTTCTTC

d_call: NA
j_call: TRBJ2-7
v_call: TRBV18
cdr3_length: 13
clone_size: few
cdr3_aa: CATQARPSYEQYF
cdr3_nt: TGTGCCACACAGGCCAGACCTTCCTACGAGCAGTACTTC

d_call: TRBD1
j_call: TRBJ1-6
v_call: TRBV25-1
cdr3_length: 15
clone_size: NA
cdr3_aa: CASTPSGTGGGALHF
cdr3_nt: TGTGCCAGCACCCCGAGCGGGACAGGGGGTGGTGCCCTCCACTTT

d_call: NA
j_call: TRBJ1-2
v_call: TRBV7-8
cdr3_length: 12
clone_size: NA
cdr3_aa: CASSLAQRDYTF
cdr3_nt: TGTGCCAGCAGCTTAGCGCAGCGGGACTACACCTTC

d_call: NA
j_call: TRBJ2-7
v_call: TRBV27
cdr3_length: 13
clone_size: NA
cdr3_aa: CASTGQSSYEQYF
cdr3_nt: TGTGCCAGCACCGGACAGAGCTCCTACGAGCAGTACTTC

d_call: NA
j_call: TRBJ1-5
v_call: TRBV19
cdr3_length: 16
clone_size: few
cdr3_aa: CASSISEGEGYQPQHF
cdr3_nt: TGTGCCAGTAGTATTTCCGAGGGCGAGGGTTATCAGCCCCAGCATTTT

d_call: NA
j_call: TRBJ2-7
v_call: TRBV11-3
cdr3_length: 19
clone_size: NA
cdr3_aa: CASSLNMMGFLGANYEQYF
cdr3_nt: TGTGCCAGCAGCTTAAACATGATGGGATTCTTGGGGGCGAACTACGAGCAGTACTTC

d_call: TRBD2
j_call: TRBJ2-7
v_call: TRBV14
cdr3_length: 15
clone_size: few
cdr3_aa: CASSQASGGPYEQYF
cdr3_nt: TGTGCCAGCAGCCAAGCTAGCGGGGGGCCCTACGAGCAGTACTTC

d_call: NA
j_call: TRBJ1-1
v_call: TRBV27
cdr3_length: 16
clone_size: NA
cdr3_aa: CASNKIESPIHTEAFF
cdr3_nt: TGTGCCAGCAACAAAATTGAAAGTCCGATTCACACTGAAGCTTTCTTT

d_call: TRBD1
j_call: TRBJ1-1
v_call: TRBV29-1
cdr3_length: 12
clone_size: NA
cdr3_aa: CSARTGGTEAFF
cdr3_nt: TGCAGCGCCCGGACAGGGGGCACTGAAGCTTTCTTT

d_call: TRBD1
j_call: TRBJ1-2
v_call: TRBV7-2
cdr3_length: 16
clone_size: NA
cdr3_aa: CASSPRDRPTNYGYTF
cdr3_nt: TGTGCCAGCAGCCCAAGGGACAGACCGACTAACTATGGCTACACCTTC

d_call: TRBD1
j_call: TRBJ1-1
v_call: TRBV13
cdr3_length: 16
clone_size: few
cdr3_aa: CASRLRTSGGNTEAFF
cdr3_nt: TGTGCCAGCCGCCTCCGGACCTCAGGGGGGAACACTGAAGCTTTCTTT

d_call: TRBD2
j_call: TRBJ2-3
v_call: TRBV7-8
cdr3_length: 18
clone_size: few
cdr3_aa: CASSVSGTTHPGTDTQYF
cdr3_nt: TGTGCCAGCAGCGTCTCCGGGACTACTCACCCCGGCACAGATACGCAGTATTTT

d_call: TRBD1
j_call: TRBJ1-6
v_call: TRBV6-7
cdr3_length: 15
clone_size: NA
cdr3_aa: CASSPSTGDSSPLHF
cdr3_nt: TGTGCCAGCAGTCCGTCGACAGGGGACAGTTCACCCCTCCACTTT

d_call: NA
j_call: TRBJ2-2
v_call: TRBV4-3
cdr3_length: 16
clone_size: NA
cdr3_aa: CASSQDWRRNTGELFF
cdr3_nt: TGCGCCAGCAGCCAAGATTGGCGGCGAAACACCGGGGAGCTGTTTTTT

d_call: NA
j_call: TRBJ2-3
v_call: TRBV2
cdr3_length: 14
clone_size: NA
cdr3_aa: CASSGETSTDTQYF
cdr3_nt: TGTGCCAGCAGCGGGGAAACTAGCACAGATACGCAGTATTTT

d_call: TRBD2
j_call: TRBJ2-1
v_call: TRBV11-3
cdr3_length: 18
clone_size: NA
cdr3_aa: CASSHTGTSAVSYNEQFF
cdr3_nt: TGTGCCAGCAGCCACACCGGGACTAGCGCTGTCTCCTACAATGAGCAGTTCTTC

d_call: NA
j_call: TRBJ1-5
v_call: TRBV7-9
cdr3_length: 15
clone_size: NA
cdr3_aa: CSSSQSGSSNQPQHF
cdr3_nt: TGTTCCAGCAGTCAAAGCGGGTCCTCGAATCAGCCCCAGCATTTT